This T cell receptor (beta chain) was found in a study of CD8 T cells in Susac syndrome. CD8+ and CD4+ T cells from blood underwent TCR beta sequencing. Germline V gene data show CDR1 as LNHDA and CDR2 as SQIVND (reference sequence). The length of the CDR3 is 15 residues. Trimming cost V 4 bases and J 1 base, with 11 bases left between them. Findings and limits, study-wide: As acknowledged by the study, its TCR sequencing and HLA analysis included a relatively small number of individuals.

After extraction with the RNeasy kit, roughly 0.45 to 1 ug of the RNA was reverse transcribed using random hexamers. Amplification of TCR beta CDR3 spanned 54 Vbeta and 13 Jbeta via immunoSEQ multiplex PCR. TCRdb ran MiXCR on the immunoSEQ multiplex PCR reads and lists one entry per CDR3 protein. The top ten hold 0.12% of the sample, which has about 430,000 distinct CDR3 sequences, approximately 85% seen once. With respect to this clonotype: Its antigen is currently unknown.

The J gene is TRBJ1-5, the V gene TRBV19; tentatively, D is TRBD1 (5 bases). Sequenced input: CD8+ T cells from PBMCs. The sequence came from a human donor with multiple sclerosis. In DNA form, the CDR3 reads TGTGCCAGTAGTAATATGAGGGGCAGCAATCAGCCCCAGCATTTT. This codes for CASSNMRGSNQPQHF.